The clone carrying this T cell receptor (beta chain) was observed many times. Its cognate antigen is unknown. These data belong to a study of Graves' ophthalmopathy and Graves' hyperthyroidism. Study results and limitations: Thyroid clonotypes that were expanded above 0.001 frequency mostly also appeared in blood. Separation of ophthalmopathy from stable hyperthyroidism was achieved by a 13-signature model, at about 89% sensitivity and roughly 81% specificity.

The authors amplified TCR beta CDR3 regions from RNA transcripts. First-round RT-PCR relied on HTBI primers, and a second-round multiplex PCR came next. In TCRdb, the multiplex PCR reads were re-called with MiXCR into one record per CDR3 protein. Here the sample spans roughly 500,000 distinct CDR3 sequences, over 13% being singletons. The sequence derives from a woman aged 25 to 39 with Graves' ophthalmopathy. Input material: blood.

The CDR3 DNA follows: TGCAGTGCTAGAGTGGCAGGGGCGGACACTGAAGCTTTCTTT. Translated: CSARVAGADTEAFF. The V and J genes are TRBV20-1 and TRBJ1-1; D is possibly TRBD1 (6 bases). The germline V and J ends were trimmed by 1 base and 3 bases, with 12 bases remaining between them. The CDR3 sequence is 14 residues long. Germline-derived CDR1 and CDR2 are DFQATT and SNEGSKA (reference sequence).